One and the same sample provided the 27 T cell receptor beta chains below, sequenced in a study of shared clonotypes between healthy human individuals. Assay: immunoSEQ multiplex PCR; the TCRdb copy retains only in-frame clones and omits some. The table shows around 510,000 clones, with about 96% occurring only once. Material: naive CD4+ T cells sorted from blood. The subset was: CD45RA+ positively selected. The receptor source for this set is a woman aged 30 to 39 in good health.

This sequence joins TRBV5-5 and TRBJ2-1, with TRBD2 as a possible D gene (6 bases). Trimming cost V 2 bases and J 0 bases, with 15 bases left between them. The CDR3 loop spans 17 amino acids. Germline values: CDR1 SGHKS, CDR2 YYEKEE (reference sequence). CDR3 nucleotides: TGTGCCAGCAGCTTTACGACTAGGGTCCCCTCCTACAATGAGCAGTTCTTC. This encodes CASSFTTRVPSYNEQFF.

The genes are TRBV7-7 and TRBJ2-3; a possible D gene is TRBD2 (5 bases). This CDR3 comprises 13 residues. V was pared by 3 bases and J by 1 base, with 5 bases between. CDR1 is SSHAT and CDR2 is FNYEAQ in the germline V gene (reference sequence). Written as DNA, the CDR3 is TGTGCCAGCAGCTTTAGCGGCACAGATACGCAGTATTTT. Its translation: CASSFSGTDTQYF.

Only one count was recorded for this clone. The J gene is TRBJ2-5, the V gene TRBV5-5, with D unresolved. V dropped 7 bases and J dropped 2 bases, with 18 bases sitting between them. Germline CDR1 is SGHKS and CDR2 is YYEKEE (reference sequence). The CDR3 has 15 residues. CDR3 residues: CASGRSVALQETQYF. CDR3 nucleotides: TGTGCCAGCGGTCGATCGGTGGCCCTACAAGAGACCCAGTACTTC.

The chain couples TRBV7-8 to TRBJ1-3; D is possibly TRBD1 (6 bases). The CDR3 loop spans 16 amino acids. Germline loops: CDR1 SGHVS, CDR2 FQNEAQ. V lost 5 bases, J lost 2 bases, and 16 bases lay in between. The CDR3, as DNA: TGTGCCAGCAGCCCGAGTAGGGGGACCGCTGGAAACACCATATATTTT. It codes for CASSPSRGTAGNTIYF.

This clone came up once. This sequence joins TRBV19 and TRBJ1-1, with D unresolved. Germline-derived CDR1 and CDR2 are LNHDA and SQIVND (reference sequence). With 4 bases removed from V and 3 bases from J, the gap between germline ends came to 12 bases. This CDR3 contains 14 residues. CDR3 sequence (DNA): TGTGCCAGTAGTACCTATAGTGCCGACACTGAAGCTTTCTTT. It yields the protein CASSTYSADTEAFF.

CDR3 in DNA: TGTGCCACCAGCAACCGGGGAACTGGGGCCAACGTCCTGACTTTC. Amino acids: CATSNRGTGANVLTF. The chain joins TRBV15 to TRBJ2-6; tentatively, D is TRBD2 (5 bases). CDR1 and CDR2 from the germline V gene are LNHNV and YYDKDF (reference sequence). CDR3 length equals 15 residues. V was pared by 4 bases and J by 2 bases, with 9 bases between.

This chain links TRBV7-9 with TRBJ2-5; 10 bases are shared with TRBD2. The closer fit of TRBJ2-7 to the DNA end suggests the J call may be wrong. The CDR3 is 16 amino acids. The germline CDR1 and CDR2 sequences are SEHNR and FQNEAQ (reference sequence). CDR3 in DNA: TGTGCCAGCAGCCCCCGTGGTAGCGGGAGGCTCTACGAGCAGTACTTC. Its protein is CASSPRGSGRLYEQYF.

The rearrangement links TRBV6-6 to TRBJ1-2; D may be TRBD1 (5 bases). The CDR3 has 14 residues. From germline, CDR1 is MNHNY and CDR2 SVGAGI (reference sequence). The V end lost 4 bases, the J end lost 3 bases, and 12 bases lay between the germline ends. CDR3 DNA: TGTGCCAGCAGTTCCTCCGGGGCCGACTATGGCTACACCTTC. Translating gives CASSSSGADYGYTF.

V is TRBV18 and J is TRBJ2-5; TRBD2 agrees at 9 bases. The CDR3 spans 15 residues. Germline-derived CDR1 and CDR2 are KGHSH and LQKENI. Trimming cost V 0 bases and J 4 bases; bases outside gene matches: 3. CDR3 nucleotide sequence: TGTGCCAGCTCACCACCCCGCGGGAGGGGAGAGACCCAGTACTTC. This encodes CASSPPRGRGETQYF.

V and J are TRBV28 and TRBJ1-3, with no clear D. The ends were cut back, 7 bases at V and 0 bases at J, with 7 bases in the middle. The CDR3 contains 13 residues. Looked up from germline, CDR1 is MDHEN and CDR2 is SYDVKM. In DNA form, the CDR3 reads TGTGCCAGCACCAGACACTCTGGAAACACCATATATTTT. Protein sequence: CASTRHSGNTIYF.

V is TRBV6-4 and J is TRBJ2-5; TRBD2 aligns across 7 bases. The closer fit of TRBJ2-7 to the DNA end suggests the J call may be wrong. The CDR3 is 14 amino acids. Germline V gene data show CDR1 as MRHNA and CDR2 as SNTAGT. The CDR3 bases are TGTGCCAGCAGTCCACATCACCGGGAGGTCGAGCAGTACTTC. Its translation: CASSPHHREVEQYF.

V usage is TRBV4-1 and J usage is TRBJ1-5, with unresolved D. With 1 base removed from V and 4 bases from J, the gap between germline ends came to 8 bases. The CDR3 has 14 residues. CDR1 and CDR2 (germline): MGHRA, YSYEKL. For the CDR3, the DNA is TGCGCCAGCAGCCAAGTTCCATCTAATCAGCCCCAGCATTTT. Residues: CASSQVPSNQPQHF.

This clone was counted a single time. V is TRBV28 and J is TRBJ2-2, with TRBD1 matching over 10 bases. This CDR3 is built from 14 residues. Germline V gives CDR1 MDHEN, CDR2 SYDVKM. V was clipped by 10 bases and J by 7 bases; unmatched bases: 9. CDR3 sequence: CATNRQGAGGELFF. CDR3 nucleotides: TGTGCCACCAACAGACAGGGGGCGGGCGGGGAGCTGTTTTTT.

This clone was seen a handful of times. The chain recombines TRBV7-3 with TRBJ2-1; the D gene could be TRBD1 or TRBD2 (5 bases each). This CDR3 is 14 amino acids long. The germline CDR1 and CDR2 sequences are SGHTA and FQGTGA. V was trimmed by 5 bases and J by 6 bases, leaving 14 bases between them. CDR3: CASSPAGASNEQFF. Written as DNA, the CDR3 is TGTGCCAGCAGCCCGGCCGGGGCCTCCAATGAGCAGTTCTTC.

The chain employs TRBV28 and TRBJ2-1, with 7 bases fitting TRBD1. CDR1 and CDR2 from the germline V gene are MDHEN and SYDVKM. This CDR3 spans 15 amino acids. V dropped 2 bases and J dropped 2; count of bases not matched to a gene: 3. CDR3 nucleotides: TGTGCCAGCAGTTTAAGGGGGCTCACCTACAATGAGCAGTTCTTC. It codes for CASSLRGLTYNEQFF.

CDR3 nucleotides: TGCGCCAGCAGTCCGAACCAAGAGACCCAGTACTTC. Its protein product is CASSPNQETQYF. The chain carries TRBV10-1 and TRBJ2-5; no firm D call. The V end was cut by 5 bases, the J end by 0 bases, with 4 bases between. Germline V gives CDR1 WNHNN, CDR2 SYGVQD (reference sequence). The length of the CDR3 is 12 residues.

This clone was picked up one time. The V gene is TRBV7-7, the J gene TRBJ2-1, with D possibly being TRBD2 (6 bases). V shed 0 bases and J shed 1 base, with 16 bases lying between them. The germline CDR1 and CDR2 sequences are SSHAT and FNYEAQ (reference sequence). This CDR3 has 18 residues. The CDR3 sequence is CASSLAVGGVGSYNEQFF. The CDR3 bases are TGTGCCAGCAGCTTAGCGGTCGGGGGAGTAGGGTCCTACAATGAGCAGTTCTTC.

This clone was counted a single time. The chain uses TRBV5-8 and TRBJ1-2; D is ambiguous. The germline V gene has CDR1 SGHTS and CDR2 YDEGEE. With 4 bases removed from V and 0 bases from J, the gap between germline ends came to 16 bases. CDR3 length equals 16 residues. This CDR3 reads CASSVLHRIPNYGYTF. The DNA of the CDR3 is TGTGCCAGCAGCGTCCTACACAGAATCCCTAACTATGGCTACACCTTC.

The J gene is TRBJ2-3, the V gene TRBV7-9; D unclear. CDR1 is SEHNR, CDR2 FQNEAQ, per germline (reference sequence). V gave up 5 bases and J gave up 5 bases, with 14 bases separating them. The CDR3 runs to 14 residues. Here the CDR3 DNA reads TGTGCCAGCAGCCGAGACTCGGCCCAAGATACGCAGTATTTT. Protein sequence: CASSRDSAQDTQYF.

V and J are TRBV7-3 and TRBJ2-2, with TRBD2 matching 8 bases. The CDR3 is made up of 15 amino acids. CDR1 and CDR2 (germline): SGHTA, FQGTGA. V lost 0 bases to trimming and J lost 6 bases; unmatched junction nucleotides: 3. Here the CDR3 DNA reads TGTGCCAGCAGCTTAACCCGAGCGGGAGCCGGGGAGCTGTTTTTT. Its translation: CASSLTRAGAGELFF.

The chain combines TRBV2 with TRBJ2-5; 13 bases agree with TRBD2. Trimming removed 10 bases from V and 7 bases from J; junction bases left unmatched: 12. Germline lookup yields CDR1 SNHLY and CDR2 FYNNEI. This CDR3 is built from 15 residues. CDR3 region: CANTEGLAGVWTQYF. The DNA for the CDR3 is TGTGCCAACACGGAAGGACTAGCGGGAGTGTGGACCCAGTACTTC.

For the CDR3, the DNA is TGTGCCAGCTCACCAGATGACCAGTCCTACGAGCAGTACTTC. As protein: CASSPDDQSYEQYF. This chain connects TRBV18 to TRBJ2-7, with no clear D. The CDR3 covers 14 residues. V lost 2 bases to trimming and J lost 1 base, with 9 bases between them. Germline V gene data show CDR1 as KGHSH and CDR2 as LQKENI.

This clone was picked up one time. The V call is TRBV25-1, the J call TRBJ1-1, with D tentatively TRBD1 (5 bases). The length of the CDR3 is 14 residues. Germline assignment: CDR1 MGHDK and CDR2 SYGVNS. V was shortened by 5 bases and J by 4 bases, with 14 bases between the two germline ends. The CDR3 loop is CASSPHAGSTEAFF. The CDR3 DNA is TGTGCCAGCAGTCCCCACGCAGGGAGCACTGAAGCTTTCTTT.

This chain connects TRBV4-1 to TRBJ1-5, with 7 bases aligning to TRBD1. With 2 bases clipped from V and 2 bases from J, the junction kept 9 bases outside the gene matches. The CDR3 spans 17 residues. Germline CDR1 MGHRA, CDR2 YSYEKL. The CDR3 reads CASSQHYRGSGNQPQHF. The CDR3 nucleotides read TGCGCCAGCAGCCAACACTACAGGGGTTCGGGCAATCAGCCCCAGCATTTT.

The rearrangement links TRBV30 to TRBJ1-5, with no clear D. The CDR3 covers 15 residues. In germline, CDR1 is GTSNPN, CDR2 SVGIG (reference sequence). Trimming took off 2 bases at V and 7 bases at J, with 18 bases between the two ends. CDR3 residues: CAWSPTGPGEQPQHF. The DNA of the CDR3 is TGTGCCTGGAGTCCAACGGGCCCGGGAGAACAGCCCCAGCATTTT. The whole variable domain, filled in from reference TRBV30 and TRBJ1-5, reads SQTIHQWPATLVQPVGSPLSLECTVEGTSNPNLYWYRQAAGRGLQLLFYSVGIGQISSEVPQNLSASRPQDRQFILSSKKLLLSDSGFYLCAWSPTGPGEQPQHFGDGTRLSIL.

This chain uses TRBV10-3 with TRBJ2-3, with 8 bases aligning to TRBD2. This CDR3 has 15 residues. Germline trimming cut 6 bases from V and 2 bases from J; bases unmatched to any gene: 7. Per the germline V gene, CDR1 is ENHRY and CDR2 is SYGVKD. The CDR3 DNA reads as TGTGCCATCAGAGAAGCGGGAGACTTCACAGATACGCAGTATTTT. Translation: CAIREAGDFTDTQYF.

V gene TRBV6-6 combines with J gene TRBJ2-5; weak D call: TRBD1 (5 bases). The J call may be incorrect, as the DNA end agrees better with TRBJ2-7. The germline CDR1 and CDR2 sequences are MNHNY and SVGAGI (reference sequence). The CDR3 is 14 amino acids. CDR3 bases: TGTGCCAGCAGTTACTCCGACAGCTCCTACGAGCAGTACTTC. Protein product: CASSYSDSSYEQYF.